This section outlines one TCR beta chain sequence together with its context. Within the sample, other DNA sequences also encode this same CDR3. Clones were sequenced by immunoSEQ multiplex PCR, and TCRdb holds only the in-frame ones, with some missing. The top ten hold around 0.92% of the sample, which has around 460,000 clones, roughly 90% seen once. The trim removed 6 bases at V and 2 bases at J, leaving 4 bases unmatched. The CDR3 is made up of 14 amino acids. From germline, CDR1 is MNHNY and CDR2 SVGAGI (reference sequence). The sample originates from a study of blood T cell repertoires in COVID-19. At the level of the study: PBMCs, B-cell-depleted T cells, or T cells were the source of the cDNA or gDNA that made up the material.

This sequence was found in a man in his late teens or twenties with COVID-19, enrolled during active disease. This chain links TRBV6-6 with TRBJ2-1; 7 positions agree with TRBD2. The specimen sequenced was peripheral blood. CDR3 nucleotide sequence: TGTGCCAGCAGCCGTGGGGGGGCCTACAATGAGCAGTTCTTC. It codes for CASSRGGAYNEQFF.